Shown below are 3 T cell receptor beta chains from a single sample sequenced in a study of human T cells and chemical hapten exposure. Time point denoted: pre-sensitization, week 0. Treatment of the sample: therapeutic diphenylcyclopropenone sensitization with weekly scalp DPC. MiXCR, run by TCRdb on the RACE reads, gives a single entry per CDR3 protein. The sample includes 150,000 to 200,000 distinct CDR3 sequences, almost 30% of them seen just once. The sample consisted of whole blood, taken in connection with sensitization to the hapten diphenylcyclopropenone (DPC). Source of these receptors: a woman aged 25 to 39 with alopecia areata. Some clones in this sample may be carry-over from other donors' samples.

The chain couples TRBV28 to TRBJ2-7; possible D gene TRBD2, 5 bases. The CDR3 length is 14 residues. V lost 5 bases and J 8 bases, leaving 19 bases between the germline ends. CDR1 is MDHEN, CDR2 SYDVKM, per germline. The CDR3 region has the DNA TGTGCCAGCAGTGGGTCGGATTGGGAGAACAAGCAGTACTTC. Protein product: CASSGSDWENKQYF. The whole variable domain, filled in from reference TRBV28 and TRBJ2-7, reads DVKVTQSSRYLVKRTGEKVFLECVQDMDHENMFWYRQDPGLGLRLIYFSYDVKMKEKGDIPEGYSVSREKKERFSLILESASTNQTSMYLCASSGSDWENKQYFGPGTRLTVT.

This clonotype was seen a handful of times. This sequence joins TRBV20-1 and TRBJ2-5; no clear D. The CDR3 is 13 amino acids. CDR1 and CDR2 from the germline V gene are DFQATT and SNEGSKA (reference sequence). V lost 5 bases, J lost 0 bases, and 10 bases lay in between. In DNA form, the CDR3 reads TGCAGTGCTCCTCTAGGAAACCAAGAGACCCAGTACTTC. It specifies CSAPLGNQETQYF.

This clonotype was counted only a few times. The V gene is TRBV20-1, the J gene TRBJ1-5; D may be TRBD1 (5 bases). V was cut by 1 base and J by 1 base, with 11 bases left in between. This CDR3 is 15 amino acids long. The germline gives CDR1 DFQATT, CDR2 SNEGSKA (reference sequence). In DNA, the CDR3 is TGCAGTGCTAGAGCCCGGGGGGGGAGCAATCAGCCCCAGCATTTT. This codes for CSARARGGSNQPQHF.